Each of the 25 T cell receptor beta chains below was sequenced from the same sample in a study of Tregs in tolerant kidney transplant recipients. TCRdb keeps only in-frame clones here, not all; method: immunoSEQ multiplex PCR. The sample contains about 81,000 clones, around nine tenths of which appear only once. The nonmyeloablative bone marrow transplants came from related graft donors, with transient mixed chimerism. Sequenced here: CD4+ T cells from blood (PBMCs), sampled 24 months after the transplant. The origin of the receptors is a human patient who received a combined kidney and bone marrow transplant. A share of the T cells may be of graft donor origin.

The table lists this clone with a count of one. The V gene is TRBV18, the J gene TRBJ2-6; 8 nucleotides agree with TRBD1. Germline values: CDR1 KGHSH, CDR2 LQKENI. V shed 6 bases, J shed 2 bases, and the junction held 9 bases outside the gene matches. This CDR3 region has 17 residues. The CDR3 DNA reads TGTGCCAGCTCTCACCAATCGACAGGGGCTGGGGCCAACGTCCTGACTTTC. Translating gives CASSHQSTGAGANVLTF.

This chain uses TRBV11-2 with TRBJ1-1, with TRBD1 matching 8 bases. Trimming cost V 4 bases and J 5 bases; bases outside gene matches: 6. There are 14 residues in the CDR3. CDR1 SGHAT and CDR2 FQNNGV come from the germline V gene. The CDR3 DNA is TGTGCCAGCAGCTCAGTCAGGGGGCTTACTGAAGCTTTCTTT. It is translated as CASSSVRGLTEAFF. Drawing the rest from reference TRBV11-2 and TRBJ1-1, the complete variable domain is EAGVAQSPRYKIIEKRQSVAFWCNPISGHATLYWYQQILGQGPKLLIQFQNNGVVDDSQLPKDRFSAERLKGVDSTLKIQPAKLEDSAVYLCASSSVRGLTEAFFGQGTRLTVV.

V is TRBV4-2 and J is TRBJ2-3; no firm D call. Per the germline V gene, CDR1 is LGHNA and CDR2 is YNFKEQ. V lost 0 bases, J lost 2 bases, and 9 bases lay in between. This CDR3 comprises 15 residues. The CDR3 region has the DNA TGTGCCAGCAGCCAAGATTTGAGAGTCACAGATACGCAGTATTTT. This translates into CASSQDLRVTDTQYF.

The DNA for the CDR3 is TGTGCCTGGACGAAAGAGAGGACTAGCGGGATAGTAACGCAGTACTTC. Translated, it gives CAWTKERTSGIVTQYF. The chain uses TRBV30 and TRBJ2-7, with TRBD2 matching over 12 bases. Germline loops: CDR1 GTSNPN, CDR2 SVGIG (reference sequence). The length of the CDR3 is 16 residues. The V and J ends lost 4 bases and 9 bases, in that order; junction bases with no gene match: 16.

The rearrangement uses TRBV5-1 and TRBJ1-2; D unclear. The CDR3 spans 13 residues. V gave up 2 bases and J gave up 8 bases, with 13 bases separating them. Looked up from germline, CDR1 is SGHRS and CDR2 is YFSETQ. CDR3 DNA sequence: TGCGCCAGCAGCTTTCATCCCATGAGCGGCTACACCTTC. Protein product: CASSFHPMSGYTF. Drawing the rest from reference TRBV5-1 and TRBJ1-2, the complete variable domain is KAGVTQTPRYLIKTRGQQVTLSCSPISGHRSVSWYQQTPGQGLQFLFEYFSETQRNKGNFPGRFSGRQFSNSRSEMNVSTLELGDSALYLCASSFHPMSGYTFGSGTRLTVV.

There are a few counts of this clone. The V and J genes are TRBV7-9 and TRBJ1-4, with TRBD1 matching over 11 bases. Germline values: CDR1 SEHNR, CDR2 FQNEAQ (reference sequence). Trimming took 5 bases from V and 7 from J; bases not matched to a gene: 3. This CDR3 comprises 14 residues. In DNA form, the CDR3 reads TGTGCCAGCAGCCCCGGGACAGGGGGTGAAAAACTGTTTTTT. This gives the protein CASSPGTGGEKLFF.

The chain recombines TRBV6-6 with TRBJ2-7; 12 bases are a match to TRBD1. With V trimmed by 0 bases and J by 5 bases, 2 bases remained unmatched. This CDR3 contains 15 residues. CDR1 and CDR2 (germline): MNHNY, SVGAGI (reference sequence). The CDR3 spells CASSYSRDRGHEQYF. The CDR3 DNA reads as TGTGCCAGCAGTTACTCCCGGGACAGGGGGCACGAGCAGTACTTC.

The chain is built from TRBV27 and TRBJ2-2; the D is unclear. The germline V and J ends were trimmed by 5 bases and 1 base, with 2 bases remaining between them. The length of the CDR3 is 12 residues. Germline V gene lookup returns CDR1 MNHEY and CDR2 SMNVEV (reference sequence). In nucleotides, the CDR3 is TGTGCCAGCAGTCGGAACACCGGGGAGCTGTTTTTT. Translation gives CASSRNTGELFF.

The chain is built from TRBV4-1 and TRBJ1-1; D not resolved. In germline, CDR1 is MGHRA, CDR2 YSYEKL. The CDR3 totals 15 residues. Trimming took 0 bases from V and 1 from J, leaving 9 bases between them. CDR3 DNA sequence: TGCGCCAGCAGCCAAGATTTGGCAGAGAACACTGAAGCTTTCTTT. Translated, it gives CASSQDLAENTEAFF.

The J gene is TRBJ2-1, the V gene TRBV18; D possibly corresponds to TRBD2 (5 bases). Germline V CDR1 and CDR2: KGHSH, LQKENI. The CDR3 is 18 residues long. Trimming took off 3 bases at V and 3 bases at J, with 21 bases between the two ends. The chain's CDR3 is CASSPTPPESGNYNEQFF. CDR3 nucleotide sequence: TGTGCCAGCTCACCCACACCCCCTGAGAGCGGAAACTACAATGAGCAGTTCTTC.

V is TRBV29-1 and J is TRBJ2-5; D perhaps matches TRBD2 (5 bases). The germline V gene encodes CDR1 SQVTM and CDR2 ANQGSEA. V was cut by 4 bases and J by 5 bases, with 11 bases left in between. CDR3 length equals 12 residues. Here the CDR3 DNA reads TGCAGCGTTGCGGCTAGCTCTGAGACCCAGTACTTC. Translation: CSVAASSETQYF. Filled out from reference TRBV29-1 and TRBJ2-5, the complete variable domain reads SAVISQKPSRDICQRGTSLTIQCQVDSQVTMMFWYRQQPGQSLTLIATANQGSEATYESGFVIDKFPISRPNLTFSTLTVSNMSPEDSSIYLCSVAASSETQYFGPGTRLLVL.

V usage is TRBV11-2 and J usage is TRBJ2-5; no clear D. V dropped 0 bases and J dropped 0 bases, with 11 bases sitting between them. This CDR3 contains 16 residues. In germline, CDR1 is SGHAT, CDR2 FQNNGV. The CDR3 loop reads CASSLDWSTYQETQYF. The CDR3 region has the DNA TGTGCCAGCAGCTTAGATTGGTCCACATACCAAGAGACCCAGTACTTC.

This clone was picked up a small number of times. The rearrangement uses TRBV7-2 and TRBJ2-7; possible D gene TRBD2, 6 bases. CDR3 length: 14 amino acids. Germline V gene data show CDR1 as SGHTA and CDR2 as FQGNSA. Trimming left V 6 bases short and J 7 bases short, with 19 bases between. The chain's CDR3 is CASSFRAGESEQYF. The CDR3 bases are TGTGCCAGCAGTTTTAGAGCGGGCGAATCAGAGCAGTACTTC. The variable domain in full, completed from reference TRBV7-2 and TRBJ2-7, reads GAGVSQSPSNKVTEKGKDVELRCDPISGHTALYWYRQSLGQGLEFLIYFQGNSAPDKSGLPSDRFSAERTGGSVSTLTIQRTQQEDSAVYLCASSFRAGESEQYFGPGTRLTVT.

This clone was detected only once. This chain links TRBV7-2 with TRBJ1-5, with 8 nucleotides matching TRBD1. In germline, CDR1 is SGHTA, CDR2 FQGNSA. J gave up 0 bases and V 1 base, and 2 bases lay outside the gene matches. CDR3 size: 16 residues. This chain's CDR3 is CASSLVGTGSNQPQHF. CDR3 nucleotide sequence: TGTGCCAGCAGCTTAGTCGGGACAGGTAGCAATCAGCCCCAGCATTTT.

This chain joins TRBV30 and TRBJ1-2; TRBD1 matches at 7 bases. CDR3 length: 14 amino acids. Unmatched junction bases numbered 9, after V lost 1 base and J lost 7 bases. Germline values: CDR1 GTSNPN, CDR2 SVGIG (reference sequence). The CDR3 region has the DNA TGTGCCTGGAGTGGACAGGGACGTTCCTTTGGCTACACCTTC. Translation gives CAWSGQGRSFGYTF. The variable domain in full, with the rest retrieved from reference TRBV30 and TRBJ1-2, is SQTIHQWPATLVQPVGSPLSLECTVEGTSNPNLYWYRQAAGRGLQLLFYSVGIGQISSEVPQNLSASRPQDRQFILSSKKLLLSDSGFYLCAWSGQGRSFGYTFGSGTRLTVV.

The chain uses TRBV18 and TRBJ1-1; 7 bases line up with TRBD1. CDR1 KGHSH and CDR2 LQKENI come from the germline V gene. The CDR3 length is 15 residues. Trimming removed 3 bases from V and 1 base from J; junction bases left unmatched: 5. As DNA, the CDR3 is TGTGCCAGCTCACCGACAGGGCAGGGGAACACTGAAGCTTTCTTT. Translation: CASSPTGQGNTEAFF.

Concerning this clone itself: The junction departs from germline at one end; a sequencing error may be responsible. The CDR3 reads CASSIDGTRRVDTQYF. CDR3 in DNA: TGTGCCAGCAGCATAGACGGGACCCGGAGGGTCGATACGCAGTATTTT. The V and J genes are TRBV11-3 and TRBJ2-3; perhaps TRBD2 as D (6 bases). CDR3 length: 16 residues. Germline CDR1 SGHNT, CDR2 YENEEA. Together with reference TRBV11-3 and TRBJ2-3, the CDR3 gives the full variable domain: EAGVVQSPRYKIIEKKQPVAFWCNPISGHNTLYWYLQNLGQGPELLIRYENEEAVDDSQLPKDRFSAERLKGVDSTLKIQPAELGDSAVYLCASSIDGTRRVDTQYFGPGTRLTVL.

The chain has TRBV11-3 and TRBJ1-4; no clear D gene. The CDR3 runs 13 residues. Germline lookup yields CDR1 SGHNT and CDR2 YENEEA. Trimming pared 3 bases from V and 5 bases from J, leaving 7 bases between. CDR3 nucleotides: TGTGCCAGCAGCTTGTACGGGAATGAAAAACTGTTTTTT. Translation gives CASSLYGNEKLFF.

The gene calls are TRBV11-2 and TRBJ2-1, with 10 bases aligning to TRBD2. The J segment lost 8 bases and the V segment lost 2 bases, leaving 9 bases of the junction unmatched. This CDR3 is 16 amino acids long. CDR1 and CDR2 from the germline V gene are SGHAT and FQNNGV. The CDR3 reads CASSLLGTSVSYEQFF. The CDR3 region has the DNA TGTGCCAGCAGCTTACTCGGGACTAGCGTATCCTATGAGCAGTTCTTC.

The chain uses TRBV18 and TRBJ2-4; 7 bases map to TRBD2. The V and J ends lost 2 bases and 4 bases, in that order; junction bases with no gene match: 11. The CDR3 contains 17 residues. CDR1 and CDR2 (germline): KGHSH, LQKENI. The CDR3 nucleotides read TGTGCCAGCTCACCAGGTCAGGGAGGGACCCCGAAAAACATTCAGTACTTC. This gives the protein CASSPGQGGTPKNIQYF.

The gene calls are TRBV5-1 and TRBJ2-1, with D hard to call. Deletions cut 0 bases from V and 5 bases from J, with 6 bases between. CDR3 size: 13 residues. Germline CDR1 reads SGHRS; CDR2 reads YFSETQ. The CDR3 loop reads CASSLATNNEQFF. CDR3 coding DNA: TGCGCCAGCAGCTTGGCAACTAACAATGAGCAGTTCTTC.

The J gene is TRBJ1-1, the V gene TRBV20-1, with unresolved D. Germline CDR1 DFQATT, CDR2 SNEGSKA (reference sequence). Between the trimmed V and J ends, which lost 4 bases and 7 bases, there was a span of 10 bases. The CDR3 spans 11 residues. The CDR3 DNA sequence: TGCAGTGCTACACCGGGGTTTGAAGCTTTCTTT. Translating gives CSATPGFEAFF.

V is TRBV7-3 and J is TRBJ1-6; 7 nucleotides line up with TRBD1. Per germline, CDR1 SGHTA and CDR2 FQGTGA. The CDR3 is 16 residues long. The junction had 12 bases not matched to a gene; V was cut back by 3 bases and J by 10 bases. The CDR3: CASSLDPGQTGSPLHF. CDR3 nucleotide sequence: TGTGCCAGCAGCTTGGATCCGGGACAGACGGGCTCACCCCTCCACTTT.

This clone came up once. The junction shows a germline mismatch at one end, possibly a read error. V is TRBV11-3 and J is TRBJ2-1; 12 bases are shared with TRBD1. CDR3 length: 16 amino acids. Germline V gene lookup returns CDR1 SGHNT and CDR2 YENEEA. In nucleotides, the CDR3 is TGTGTCAGCAGCTTAGACGGGACAGGGGGCTGGAATGAGCAGTTCTTC. This translates into CVSSLDGTGGWNEQFF. The variable domain in full, with the rest retrieved from reference TRBV11-3 and TRBJ2-1, is EAGVVQSPRYKIIEKKQPVAFWCNPISGHNTLYWYLQNLGQGPELLIRYENEEAVDDSQLPKDRFSAERLKGVDSTLKIQPAELGDSAVYLCVSSLDGTGGWNEQFFGPGTRLTVL.

The chain combines TRBV7-8 with TRBJ2-5, with 9 bases lining up with TRBD1. V was pared by 8 bases and J by 6 bases, with 7 bases of the junction left unmatched. The length of the CDR3 is 13 residues. CDR1 and CDR2 from the germline V gene are SGHVS and FQNEAQ. The CDR3 here is CASCRDRVQTQYF. The CDR3 bases are TGTGCCAGCTGCCGGGACAGGGTACAGACCCAGTACTTC.